This entry concerns a single TCR beta chain. Its antigen is still unknown. UMI-labeled TRB cDNA libraries were prepared by 5' RACE. TCRdb re-called the 5' RACE reads and gives one entry per CDR3 protein, without DNA. The table for this sample gives around 84,000 distinct CDR3 sequences. This CDR3 has 16 amino acids. Germline V gene sequence: CDR1 LNHNV, CDR2 YYDKDF (reference sequence). The authors gated naive CD8+ T cells as CD45RO-CCR7+CD27+CD95-. This record comes from a study of CXCR3-negative and CXCR3-positive naive CD8 T cells. Study in general: The dataset comprises some 150 million TRB reads in total, with about 1.5 +/- 0.3 million reads per library. General observations from the study: Naive CXCR3-negative cells resembled naive CXCR3-positive cells in TRBV-TRBJ usage; memory cells differed. Researchers report that CXCR3-positive naive cells carry more hydrophobic TRB CDR3s than CXCR3-negative naive cells.

V and J are TRBV15 and TRBJ1-2; TCRdb names TRBD1, which stays unverified in the absence of DNA. Sequences were obtained from naive CXCR3+ CD8+ T cells from blood. Noted subset: CD45RO-CCR7+CD27+CD95- naive CD8+ T cells expressing CXCR3 (TNR3+). The sequence was obtained from a human donor in good health. Some clones in this sample may be carry-over from other donors' samples. The CDR3 sequence: CATSGPEGKLSYGYTF.